The entry below gives a single T cell receptor beta chain sequence along with its context. No antigen is known for it. Base qualities were left out, and no much larger clone turns up one base away. The data stem from a study of T-cell memory formation after mild COVID-19 listed by TCRdb under 2021. In the study overall: TCR sequence clusters from the two donors were largely donor specific. T-cell clones expanding and contracting after mild COVID-19 in a couple of donors were tracked by longitudinal TCRalpha and TCRbeta repertoire sequencing. Two young, previously healthy adult volunteers, one female and one male, were included in the cohort.

PBMCs were isolated by Ficoll-Paque density gradient centrifugation. What the research found in general, with its limitations: The study included only a couple of mild cases, and larger cohorts that include severe cases with pre-infection samples were judged to be necessary. The detection of some responding clones in pre-infection memory suggests that pre-existing cross-reactive memory T cells joined the SARS-CoV-2 response. Contracting CD4+ clones appeared mostly in the CM and EM memory subsets, whereas CD8+ clones were enriched in EMRA. The second-wave clones that peaked on day 37 were not confirmed to be SARS-CoV-2 specific. From day 15 to 85, contracting clones showed balanced CD4/CD8 phenotypes, whereas a second wave of clones that expanded from day 15 to 37 leaned towards CD4+.

CDR1 and CDR2 were assigned from the germline V gene as SGHNT and YENEEA. V is cut back by 5 bases and J by 4 bases, with 12 bases in the junction unmatched. The CDR3 goes from the cysteine to the phenylalanine over 17 residues. Only the CDR3 portion is preserved as DNA: 51 bases, with reading frame beginning at the first base. Instrument used: Illumina NovaSeq 6000. TCRalpha and TCRbeta cDNA libraries were built by 5'RACE with constant-segment primers, adding sample barcodes and unique molecular identifiers. Trizol reagent was used to extract RNA from every sample. Library amplification was performed in two PCR steps, and a second sample barcode and Illumina TruSeq adapters were introduced in the second step. Libraries were sequenced on an Illumina NovaSeq with 2 x 150 bp paired-end reads. Regarding the original processing steps: With migec v1.2.7, reads were demultiplexed and then collapsed into UMI-guided consensus sequences. With mixcr v2.1.11, UMI consensuses were aligned to TRA and TRB V and J templates and assembled into clonotypes. A clonotype was counted as expanded or contracted only when both edgeR and NoisET called the clonotype significant, with the noise models trained on biological replicates. For edgeR calls, a false discovery rate-adjusted p below 0.01 and a log2 fold-change threshold of 1 were applied. PCA with hierarchical clustering of max-normalized trajectories of the 1000 most abundant clonotypes was used as exploratory dynamics analysis. Each responding clone was given a CD4 or CD8 phenotype based on the CD4+ and CD8+ repertoires, which had been sequenced separately. The public reads were reanalyzed by TCRdb: fastp trimming at Q25, MiXCR alignment, in-frame beta chains only. Rows with one shared CDR3 protein collapse into an entry with the most common genes and DNA. The V and J calls, along with clone size, are taken from TCRdb and not from the paper's own processing. The sample data list 100,000 to 150,000 distinct CDR3 sequences, and approximately 17% of these were observed just once. Approximately 5.5% of the sample comes from the top ten.

The sequenced sample consisted of PBMCs or a T cell subset sorted from them (not recorded which). The chain was built from TRBV11-3 and TRBJ2-1; the central 9 bases match TRBD1. This receptor was taken from a man aged 18 to 30 who had mild COVID-19 (a few samples of this study predate the infection). The sample titles of this study are shuffled in the database, so cell type and time point are left out; the donor was told from shared clones. The DNA is TGTGCCAGCAGCCCCGGACAGGGGCACTATTCTTACAATGAGCAGTTCTTC. Its translation reads: CASSPGQGHYSYNEQFF.